Listed below are T cell receptor beta chains from one sample, sequenced in a study of T cells in Graves' hyperthyroidism and ophthalmopathy. TCRdb used MiXCR to reprocess the multiplex PCR reads, holding one entry per CDR3 protein. The sample has about half a million distinct CDR3 sequences; about 20% are singletons. The specimen was blood. Every receptor here comes from a woman in her 70s with Graves' ophthalmopathy. Each CDR3 is given with its conserved first and last residue. The D gene is left open where the match is weak. Clone size is stated in some rows and not others, as once, few, many or a class when expanded.

clone size: NA; D gene: NA; V gene: TRBV7-9; J gene: TRBJ1-2; CDR3 DNA: TGTGCCAGCAGCTTAGGGGGGCTTGGCTACACCTTC; CDR3 protein: CASSLGGLGYTF
clone size: few; D gene: TRBD1; V gene: TRBV27; J gene: TRBJ2-7; CDR3 DNA: TGTGCCAGCAGTTCACTAGGACAGGGGGCGAGGGAGCAGTACTTC; CDR3 protein: CASSSLGQGAREQYF
clone size: NA; D gene: TRBD1; V gene: TRBV3-1; J gene: TRBJ1-3; CDR3 DNA: TGTGCCAGCAGCCCTCTACAGGGGGACTCTGGAAACACCATATATTTT; CDR3 protein: CASSPLQGDSGNTIYF
clone size: NA; D gene: NA; V gene: TRBV28; J gene: TRBJ2-5; CDR3 DNA: TGTGCCAGCAGCATGGGAGGAGCCCGGGGGTACTTC; CDR3 protein: CASSMGGARGYF
clone size: many; D gene: NA; V gene: TRBV28; J gene: TRBJ2-1; CDR3 DNA: TGTGCCAGCAGTTTTGAGGGCCCTTCGGGCAATGAGCAGTTCTTC; CDR3 protein: CASSFEGPSGNEQFF
clone size: NA; D gene: NA; V gene: TRBV5-5; J gene: TRBJ2-1; CDR3 DNA: TGTGCCAGCAGCTTGCCAGGGAAAAACAATGAGCAGTTCTTC; CDR3 protein: CASSLPGKNNEQFF
clone size: few; D gene: TRBD2; V gene: TRBV3-1; J gene: TRBJ2-7; CDR3 DNA: TGTGCCAGCAGCCGGACTAGCGGGAGCTTTTACGAGCAGTACTTC; CDR3 protein: CASSRTSGSFYEQYF
clone size: many; D gene: NA; V gene: TRBV3-1; J gene: TRBJ2-2; CDR3 DNA: TGTGCCAGCAGCCCAAGGACAGAGAAGCTGTTTTTT; CDR3 protein: CASSPRTEKLFF
clone size: many; D gene: NA; V gene: TRBV12-5; J gene: TRBJ2-2; CDR3 DNA: TGTGCTAGTGGTTCCGGGCTCGCGAACACCGGGGAGCTGTTTTTT; CDR3 protein: CASGSGLANTGELFF
clone size: many; D gene: NA; V gene: TRBV10-2; J gene: TRBJ2-7; CDR3 DNA: TGCGCCAGCAGTGGGGGGGCGCGGTACGAGCAGTACTTC; CDR3 protein: CASSGGARYEQYF
clone size: many; D gene: NA; V gene: TRBV2; J gene: TRBJ2-1; CDR3 DNA: TGTGCCAGCGGTAGGACCCTGGCTAGCGTAAACAATGAGCAGTTCTTC; CDR3 protein: CASGRTLASVNNEQFF
clone size: many; D gene: NA; V gene: TRBV20-1; J gene: TRBJ1-1; CDR3 DNA: TGCAGTGCTAGTTCCGGCAGCCGGGGGACTGAAGCTTTCTTT; CDR3 protein: CSASSGSRGTEAFF